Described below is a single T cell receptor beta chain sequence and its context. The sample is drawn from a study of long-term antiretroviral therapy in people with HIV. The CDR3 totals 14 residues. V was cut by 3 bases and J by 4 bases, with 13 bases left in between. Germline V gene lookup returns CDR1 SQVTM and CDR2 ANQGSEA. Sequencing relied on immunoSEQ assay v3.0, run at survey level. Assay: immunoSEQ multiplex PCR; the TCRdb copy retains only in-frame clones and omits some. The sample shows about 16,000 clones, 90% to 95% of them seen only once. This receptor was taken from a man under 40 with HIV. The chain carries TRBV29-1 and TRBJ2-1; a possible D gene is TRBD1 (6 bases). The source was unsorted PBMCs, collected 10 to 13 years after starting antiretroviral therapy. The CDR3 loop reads CSVDIQGRYNEQFF. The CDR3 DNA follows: TGCAGCGTTGATATCCAGGGGCGATACAATGAGCAGTTCTTC.